The present entry profiles one T cell receptor beta chain with its context. What it binds is not known. The sample contains more than one DNA sequence encoding this CDR3. The data derive from a study of lymphopenia after photon versus proton radiotherapy. Findings of the study overall: Oligoclonal CD8+ Temra expansion after nadir drove photon patients' diversity drop. Photon-treated patients lost naive T cells and TCR diversity; proton-treated stayed stable.

The assay was immunoSEQ multiplex PCR, and TCRdb's table has in-frame clones only and misses some. The sample includes 40,000 to 55,000 clones, around 90% seen only once; the top ten take more than 15%. Germline loops: CDR1 GTSNPN, CDR2 SVGIG (reference sequence). With 0 bases clipped from V and 3 bases from J, the junction kept 1 base outside the gene matches. CDR3 length: 13 amino acids. The sequences come from peripheral blood, collected from a patient treated with photon-based radiotherapy. V and J are TRBV30 and TRBJ2-7; 8 bases match TRBD2. This TCR was recovered from a woman aged 35 to 49 with cholangiocarcinoma. This CDR3 reads CAWSVGTSYEQYF. CDR3 bases: TGTGCCTGGAGTGTCGGGACTAGCTACGAGCAGTACTTC. The variable domain in full, with the rest retrieved from reference TRBV30 and TRBJ2-7, is SQTIHQWPATLVQPVGSPLSLECTVEGTSNPNLYWYRQAAGRGLQLLFYSVGIGQISSEVPQNLSASRPQDRQFILSSKKLLLSDSGFYLCAWSVGTSYEQYFGPGTRLTVT.